This T cell receptor (beta chain) is drawn from a study of blood T cell repertoires in COVID-19. Study information: Acute and convalescent COVID-19 samples came from the United States, Italy and Spain. Sources were T cells, B-cell-depleted T cells, or PBMCs; the material itself was cDNA or gDNA.

Per the original data handling: By means of reference gene primer amplification, nucleated cell counts were estimated. Method: immunoSEQ multiplex PCR; TCRdb's copy keeps in-frame clones and lacks some. From that table come the V and J calls and clone size; the DNA was used to work out D and trimming. The data contain about 57,000 clones, 87% of them seen just once; the ten biggest clones take up under 25%. The Seattle patients, enrolled during active infection, were followed longitudinally. Per the germline V gene, CDR1 is SEHNR and CDR2 is FQNEAQ (reference sequence). This CDR3 region has 16 residues. Unmatched junction bases numbered 7, after V lost 1 base and J lost 5 bases.

The specimen sequenced was peripheral blood. This rearrangement joins TRBV7-9 to TRBJ2-7, with 11 positions matching TRBD1. The receptor comes from a woman aged 80 or over with COVID-19, enrolled during active disease. CDR3 sequence: CASSLGRTGGYHEQYF. DNA of the CDR3: TGTGCCAGCAGCTTAGGCCGGACAGGGGGCTACCACGAGCAGTACTTC.